This TCR beta chain was documented in a study of T cells in Graves' hyperthyroidism and ophthalmopathy. RNA transcripts yielded amplified TCR beta CDR3 regions. In the first-round RT-PCR of the TCR CDR3, the HTBI primer set was used. TCRdb used MiXCR to reprocess the multiplex PCR reads, holding one entry per CDR3 protein. The table has some 800,000 distinct CDR3 sequences, roughly 40% seen once; the top ten hold 8.9%. Deletions cut 3 bases from V and 5 bases from J, with 17 bases between. The CDR3 runs to 14 residues. Per the germline V gene, CDR1 is SQVTM and CDR2 is ANQGSEA. This sequence was found in a man between 18 and 29 years old with Graves' hyperthyroidism. The chain couples TRBV29-1 to TRBJ2-7, with D perhaps matching TRBD1 or TRBD2 (5 bases each). The specimen was blood. The CDR3, as DNA: TGCAGCGTTGAGACCGGGACCGGCGCCAACGAGCAGTACTTC. It translates to CSVETGTGANEQYF.